These T cell receptor beta chains were read from a single sample in a study of CD8 T cells in ankylosing spondylitis. TCRdb re-derived calls from the 5' RACE reads in MiXCR, one entry per CDR3 protein. The data show 200,000 to 250,000 distinct CDR3 sequences, around 16% seen once. The material sequenced was blood, either unsorted or a sorted T cell fraction (not recorded which). The receptors were gathered from a male donor with ankylosing spondylitis. CDR3s include the opening cysteine and the closing phenylalanine or tryptophan. The order of the fields is D gene, J gene, clone size, V gene, CDR3 protein, CDR3 DNA. A D gene is named only where the DNA matches it firmly. Rows give clone size only sometimes, using once, few, many, or a class for an expanded clone.

D: TRBD1; J: TRBJ1-6; size: few; V: TRBV11-2; CDR3: CASSNRDRGSSYNSPLHF; DNA: TGTGCCAGCAGCAACCGGGACAGGGGAAGCTCCTATAATTCACCCCTCCACTTT
D: -; J: TRBJ2-7; size: -; V: TRBV20-1; CDR3: CSARDLTGEGYEQYF; DNA: TGCAGTGCTAGAGATCTGACGGGTGAGGGCTACGAGCAGTACTTC
D: TRBD2; J: TRBJ2-2; size: -; V: TRBV2; CDR3: CASRGVRGTSDPWDTGELFF; DNA: TGTGCCAGCAGGGGCGTAAGAGGGACTAGCGACCCTTGGGACACCGGGGAGCTGTTTTTT
D: -; J: TRBJ1-1; size: -; V: TRBV12-3/TRBV12-4; CDR3: CASSPPQGSTEAFF; DNA: TGTGCCAGCAGCCCACCCCAGGGTTCCACTGAAGCTTTCTTT
D: TRBD2; J: TRBJ2-7; size: few; V: TRBV28; CDR3: CASSPGTSGTPYEQYF; DNA: TGTGCCAGCAGTCCTGGGACTAGCGGGACCCCCTACGAGCAGTACTTC
D: TRBD2; J: TRBJ2-7; size: few; V: TRBV20-1; CDR3: CSARDFSRLAGLEQYF; DNA: TGCAGTGCTAGAGATTTCTCGAGACTAGCGGGCCTAGAGCAGTACTTC
D: TRBD2; J: TRBJ2-1; size: -; V: TRBV11-1; CDR3: CASSPRTSGSKASYNEQFF; DNA: TGTGCCAGCAGCCCGAGGACTAGCGGGAGTAAAGCGTCCTACAATGAGCAGTTCTTC
D: -; J: TRBJ2-2; size: -; V: TRBV15; CDR3: CATSRDVRSHNTGELFF; DNA: TGTGCCACCAGCAGAGATGTCAGGAGCCATAACACCGGGGAGCTGTTTTTT
D: -; J: TRBJ2-7; size: -; V: TRBV2; CDR3: CASSETLGRAGYEQYF; DNA: TGTGCCAGCAGTGAAACTTTGGGCAGGGCGGGTTACGAGCAGTACTTC
D: -; J: TRBJ2-1; size: -; V: TRBV27; CDR3: CASKGAGYNEQFF; DNA: TGTGCCAGCAAAGGGGCGGGTTACAATGAGCAGTTCTTC
D: -; J: TRBJ2-1; size: -; V: TRBV6-2/TRBV6-3; CDR3: CASSPGLEYNEQFF; DNA: TGTGCCAGCAGTCCAGGGCTAGAGTACAATGAGCAGTTCTTC
D: TRBD1; J: TRBJ2-7; size: -; V: TRBV5-1; CDR3: CASSRTGTGLDEQYF; DNA: TGCGCCAGCAGCCGGACCGGGACAGGGCTGGACGAGCAGTACTTC
D: -; J: TRBJ2-1; size: many; V: TRBV20-1; CDR3: CSGDWGSSEQFF; DNA: TGCAGTGGGGACTGGGGGTCGTCAGAGCAGTTCTTC
D: -; J: TRBJ2-7; size: -; V: TRBV5-1; CDR3: CATRDPPDYEQYF; DNA: TGCGCCACCAGGGACCCACCAGACTACGAGCAGTACTTC
D: -; J: TRBJ2-6; size: few; V: TRBV6-2/TRBV6-3; CDR3: CASSYSIRVSGANVLTF; DNA: TGTGCCAGCAGTTACTCGATTCGGGTCTCTGGGGCCAACGTCCTGACTTTC
D: TRBD2; J: TRBJ2-5; size: few; V: TRBV12-3/TRBV12-4; CDR3: CASSPAGEGRETQYF; DNA: TGTGCCAGCAGCCCAGCTGGGGAGGGTCGAGAGACCCAGTACTTC
D: -; J: TRBJ2-5; size: -; V: TRBV5-6; CDR3: CASSLPGGQETQYF; DNA: TGTGCCAGCAGCTTGCCAGGAGGCCAAGAGACCCAGTACTTC
D: TRBD1; J: TRBJ2-7; size: -; V: TRBV4-3; CDR3: CASSQDRTGHGQYF; DNA: TGCGCCAGCAGCCAAGATAGGACAGGACACGGGCAGTACTTC
D: TRBD1; J: TRBJ2-7; size: few; V: TRBV9; CDR3: CASSVGETGDLYEQYF; DNA: TGTGCCAGCAGCGTTGGGGAGACAGGGGACCTCTACGAGCAGTACTTC
D: TRBD1; J: TRBJ2-4; size: few; V: TRBV7-8; CDR3: CATPGQNSLAKNIQYF; DNA: TGTGCCACCCCGGGACAGAATAGTCTAGCCAAAAACATTCAGTACTTC
D: -; J: TRBJ2-3; size: few; V: TRBV7-2; CDR3: CASSLGLGADTQYF; DNA: TGTGCCAGCAGCTTAGGTCTGGGGGCGGATACGCAGTATTTT
D: TRBD1; J: TRBJ1-2; size: few; V: TRBV6-1; CDR3: CASSPYPGQNFWGYTF; DNA: TGTGCCAGCAGTCCTTACCCGGGACAGAATTTTTGGGGCTACACCTTC
D: TRBD1; J: TRBJ1-2; size: few; V: TRBV9; CDR3: CASTPGQGNNYGYTF; DNA: TGTGCCAGCACCCCGGGACAGGGAAATAACTATGGCTACACCTTC
D: -; J: TRBJ2-7; size: -; V: TRBV6-2/TRBV6-3; CDR3: CASSYSRVYEQYF; DNA: TGTGCCAGCAGTTATTCCCGGGTCTACGAGCAGTACTTC
D: TRBD2; J: TRBJ2-7; size: -; V: TRBV20-1; CDR3: CSARATGTSGYEQYF; DNA: TGCAGTGCTAGGGCTACAGGGACTAGCGGCTACGAGCAGTACTTC
D: -; J: TRBJ2-7; size: many; V: TRBV20-1; CDR3: CSARGGDSTYEQYF; DNA: TGCAGTGCTAGAGGGGGAGACAGTACCTACGAGCAGTACTTC
D: -; J: TRBJ2-1; size: many; V: TRBV6-1; CDR3: CASSPRDVGPVHEQFF; DNA: TGTGCCAGCAGCCCGAGGGATGTAGGCCCCGTCCATGAGCAGTTCTTC
D: TRBD1; J: TRBJ2-1; size: few; V: TRBV24-1; CDR3: CATSDWDRGREQFF; DNA: TGTGCCACCAGTGACTGGGACAGGGGAAGAGAGCAGTTCTTC
D: TRBD1; J: TRBJ1-1; size: many; V: TRBV20-1; CDR3: CSARGQGVTEAFF; DNA: TGCAGTGCTAGAGGACAGGGTGTGACTGAAGCTTTCTTT
D: TRBD2; J: TRBJ2-6; size: -; V: TRBV28; CDR3: CASTSSWTRAGGANVLTF; DNA: TGTGCCAGCACCTCTTCTTGGACTAGAGCCGGTGGGGCCAACGTCCTGACTTTC
D: -; J: TRBJ2-1; size: few; V: TRBV29-1; CDR3: CSVLEGVLGNEQFF; DNA: TGCAGCGTTTTGGAGGGGGTCTTGGGGAATGAGCAGTTCTTC
D: -; J: TRBJ2-7; size: -; V: TRBV13; CDR3: CASSPPGGSEQYF; DNA: TGTGCCAGCAGCCCCCCTGGGGGCTCCGAGCAGTACTTC
D: -; J: TRBJ2-1; size: -; V: TRBV4-1; CDR3: CASSQGGTYNEQFF; DNA: TGCGCCAGCAGCCAGGGCGGTACCTACAATGAGCAGTTCTTC
D: TRBD1; J: TRBJ2-3; size: few; V: TRBV18; CDR3: CASSHGQGSGTDTQYF; DNA: TGTGCCAGCTCACATGGACAGGGCAGTGGCACAGATACGCAGTATTTT
D: -; J: TRBJ2-1; size: -; V: TRBV12-3/TRBV12-4; CDR3: CASSFFRNNEQFF; DNA: TGTGCCAGCAGTTTTTTCAGAAACAATGAGCAGTTCTTC
D: -; J: TRBJ2-3; size: -; V: TRBV9; CDR3: CASSLARADTQYF; DNA: TGTGCCAGCAGCCTTGCTAGGGCAGATACGCAGTATTTT
D: -; J: TRBJ2-7; size: -; V: TRBV6-1; CDR3: CASSGNAPHSYEQYF; DNA: TGTGCCAGCAGTGGAAATGCGCCCCACTCCTACGAGCAGTACTTC
D: TRBD1; J: TRBJ2-7; size: -; V: TRBV20-1; CDR3: CSARNRDRGYEQYF; DNA: TGCAGTGCTAGAAACCGGGACAGGGGCTACGAGCAGTACTTC
D: -; J: TRBJ1-1; size: -; V: TRBV21-1; CDR3: CASSKSRHQARLNTEAFF; DNA: TGTGCCAGCAGCAAATCCAGACACCAGGCCCGCCTGAACACTGAAGCTTTCTTT
D: -; J: TRBJ2-1; size: -; V: TRBV9; CDR3: CASSVHTGSYNEQFF; DNA: TGTGCCAGCAGCGTACACACGGGGTCCTACAATGAGCAGTTCTTC
D: -; J: TRBJ2-1; size: once; V: TRBV10-3; CDR3: CAISESLAGRNEQFF; DNA: TGTGCCATCAGTGAGTCTTTGGCGGGGAGGAATGAGCAGTTCTTC
D: TRBD2; J: TRBJ2-5; size: -; V: TRBV6-5; CDR3: CASSYSFGGGGETQYF; DNA: TGTGCCAGCAGTTACTCGTTCGGCGGGGGAGGAGAGACCCAGTACTTC
D: -; J: TRBJ2-1; size: few; V: TRBV11-3; CDR3: CATDWGVGSNEQFF; DNA: TGTGCCACCGACTGGGGGGTAGGTAGCAATGAGCAGTTCTTC
D: TRBD2; J: TRBJ2-5; size: -; V: TRBV27; CDR3: CASSPGTSGETQYF; DNA: TGTGCCAGCAGTCCCGGGACTAGCGGTGAGACCCAGTACTTC
D: -; J: TRBJ2-7; size: many; V: TRBV7-8; CDR3: CASSLLGDSYEQYF; DNA: TGTGCCAGCAGCTTATTGGGAGACTCCTACGAGCAGTACTTC
D: TRBD2; J: TRBJ2-1; size: -; V: TRBV20-1; CDR3: CSARDLAGAYNEQFF; DNA: TGCAGTGCTAGAGATTTGGCGGGAGCCTACAATGAGCAGTTCTTC